The T cell receptor beta chain described here comes from a study of T cell clonotyping in hematopoietic cell transplantation. Germline V CDR1 and CDR2: SGHKS, YYEKEE (reference sequence). This CDR3 is built from 17 residues. V dropped 0 bases and J dropped 9 bases, with 19 bases sitting between them. About this clone itself: What it binds is not known.

Using immunoSEQ multiplex PCR, the repertoire was profiled, and TCRdb retains in-frame clones only, with some absent. The repertoire consists of under 7,500 clones, with 89% occurring once and the leading ten covering more than 6.5%. Broader study findings: After transplant, recipient diversity fell while pathologically expanded clonotypes grew through day 180. Higher Inverse Simpson Index values in graft donor and pretransplant recipient predicted broader posttransplant TCR diversity.

Samples: about 28 days before transplant, then days 30, 100 and 180 after. The sequencing here drew on peripheral blood mononuclear cells, taken 100 days after allogeneic stem cell transplant. J is TRBJ1-6 and V is TRBV5-5, with D possibly matching TRBD1 (6 bases). The clonotype originates from a male patient in his 40s who had an allogeneic stem cell transplant from an unrelated donor, so the T cells may come from the graft donor. Some clones in this sample may be carry-over from other donors' samples. CDR3 sequence reads: CASSLEAGARGGSPLHF. The CDR3 nucleotides read TGTGCCAGCAGCTTGGAGGCAGGGGCCCGGGGAGGTTCACCCCTCCACTTT.